This passage covers 25 T cell receptor beta chains from one sample sequenced in a study of T-cell reconstitution after alpha-beta-depleted transplantation in children. Unique molecular identifiers were incorporated during preparation of the TCRbeta library. TCRdb ran MiXCR on the PCR reads and lists one entry per CDR3 protein. The sample has 100,000 to 120,000 distinct CDR3 sequences, approximately 10% seen once. This sample comprised PBMCs from the stem cell graft donor, obtained from the stem cell graft. These receptors came from a human donor who donated a stem cell graft to a child with acute lymphoblastic leukemia.

The chain joins TRBV7-9 to TRBJ2-2; 10 bases are a match to TRBD2. V was clipped by 8 bases and J by 5 bases; unmatched bases: 14. This CDR3 region has 17 residues. Germline CDR1 reads SEHNR; CDR2 reads FQNEAQ (reference sequence). The CDR3 coding sequence is TGTGCCAGCGCGAAGCGGGGGGGCAGTAGGAGTACCGGGGAGCTGTTTTTT. As protein: CASAKRGGSRSTGELFF.

This clonotype was recorded many times. This sequence joins TRBV5-4 and TRBJ2-7; D gene unclear. The length of the CDR3 is 14 residues. With 2 bases removed from V and 2 bases from J, the gap between germline ends came to 11 bases. CDR1 is SGHNT and CDR2 is YYREEE in the germline V gene (reference sequence). As DNA, the CDR3 is TGTGCCAGCAGCTTAGGCGGTCGGACCTACGAGCAGTACTTC. It codes for CASSLGGRTYEQYF.

The gene calls are TRBV30 and TRBJ1-2; tentative D call: TRBD1 (5 bases). Trimming removed 2 bases from V and 2 bases from J, with 15 bases in between. There are 15 residues in the CDR3. CDR1 is GTSNPN and CDR2 is SVGIG in the germline V gene (reference sequence). In nucleotides, the CDR3 is TGTGCCTGGAGTTGGGGGATCGGGGTAAACTATGGCTACACCTTC. It codes for CAWSWGIGVNYGYTF.

This clonotype occurred many times. V gene TRBV20-1 combines with J gene TRBJ2-3; 11 bases line up with TRBD2. Germline values: CDR1 DFQATT, CDR2 SNEGSKA (reference sequence). The CDR3 runs to 17 residues. Losses at the gene ends were 2 bases for V and 5 bases for J; bases not matched to a gene: 12. CDR3 amino acids: CSARRYKTSGEKDTQYF. The CDR3 DNA is TGCAGTGCTAGAAGGTATAAGACTAGCGGGGAAAAAGATACGCAGTATTTT.

In its sample, this clonotype was seen many times. The chain links TRBV25-1 to TRBJ1-5, with TRBD1 matching 12 bases. V lost 5 bases to trimming and J lost 12 bases; unmatched junction nucleotides: 8. Germline V gene data show CDR1 as MGHDK and CDR2 as SYGVNS. This CDR3 has 14 residues. The CDR3 DNA follows: TGTGCCAGCAGTACCTCGGGACAGGGGGCTGGCCAGCATTTT. Translated: CASSTSGQGAGQHF.

This clonotype was seen at least ten times. J is TRBJ2-2 and V is TRBV9; the D is unclear. V was cut by 1 base and J by 1 base, with 5 bases left in between. Germline CDR1 and CDR2: SGDLS and YYNGEE. The CDR3 has 14 amino acids. CDR3 residues: CASSVRQNTGELFF. DNA for the CDR3: TGTGCCAGCAGCGTACGACAGAACACCGGGGAGCTGTTTTTT.

This clonotype was seen at least ten times. The chain employs TRBV7-2 and TRBJ2-1; TRBD1 is a possible D gene (6 bases). The CDR3 is made up of 15 amino acids. From germline, CDR1 is SGHTA and CDR2 FQGNSA. V shed 10 bases and J shed 2 bases, with 18 bases lying between them. CDR3 protein: CAIQRPDRTYNEQFF. DNA for the CDR3: TGTGCCATCCAAAGACCGGACAGAACCTACAATGAGCAGTTCTTC.

The V gene is TRBV20-1, the J gene TRBJ2-3; TRBD2 matches 14 bases. Germline V CDR1 and CDR2: DFQATT, SNEGSKA (reference sequence). The CDR3 spans 16 residues. J was trimmed by 2 bases and V by 6 bases; bases with no gene match: 7. CDR3 in amino acids: CSARGGLAGDTDTQYF. The CDR3 DNA sequence: TGCAGTGCCCGGGGGGGACTAGCGGGAGACACAGATACGCAGTATTTT.

At least ten counts were recorded for this clonotype. The rearrangement links TRBV5-1 to TRBJ1-4, with 8 positions matching TRBD1. The V gene end was trimmed by 4 bases and the J gene end by 7 bases; junction bases not matched to a gene: 9. The CDR3 runs 15 residues. CDR1 and CDR2 (germline): SGHRS, YFSETQ. The CDR3 is CASSPGQGGAEKLFF. The CDR3 DNA is TGCGCCAGCAGCCCAGGACAGGGTGGCGCTGAAAAACTGTTTTTT.

In its sample, this clonotype was seen many times. The chain carries TRBV10-3 and TRBJ2-1; 13 nucleotides align to TRBD2. Losses at the gene ends were 10 bases for V and 8 bases for J; bases not matched to a gene: 8. Germline CDR1 reads ENHRY; CDR2 reads SYGVKD. The length of the CDR3 is 14 residues. DNA of the CDR3: TGTGCCACCTTCACTAGCGGGGGGGCCGATGAGCAGTTCTTC. This sequence encodes CATFTSGGADEQFF.

This clonotype was counted ten times or more. The J gene is TRBJ2-7, the V gene TRBV28, with unresolved D. Germline V gene data show CDR1 as MDHEN and CDR2 as SYDVKM. There are 13 residues in the CDR3. With 8 bases removed from V and 1 base from J, the gap between germline ends came to 12 bases. In DNA, the CDR3 is TGTGCCAGCGGGGTCGGACCGTCCTACGAGCAGTACTTC. This encodes CASGVGPSYEQYF. Full variable domain (rest looked up from reference TRBV28 and TRBJ2-7): DVKVTQSSRYLVKRTGEKVFLECVQDMDHENMFWYRQDPGLGLRLIYFSYDVKMKEKGDIPEGYSVSREKKERFSLILESASTNQTSMYLCASGVGPSYEQYFGPGTRLTVT.

This clonotype was seen many times. The chain uses TRBV6-1 and TRBJ2-3; no clear D. Germline-derived CDR1 and CDR2 are MNHNS and SASEGT. V lost 5 bases to trimming and J lost 0 bases, with 9 bases between them. The CDR3 covers 14 residues. CDR3 protein: CASSRTASTDTQYF. The CDR3 region has the DNA TGTGCCAGCAGTCGGACGGCGAGCACAGATACGCAGTATTTT.

This clonotype has at least ten counts. DNA of the CDR3: TGTGCCAGCAGCCAGAGACCCAGCTCCTACGAGCAGTACTTC. It is translated as CASSQRPSSYEQYF. The chain employs TRBV7-3 and TRBJ2-7, with unresolved D. Germline V lookup: CDR1 SGHTA, CDR2 FQGTGA. Trimming removed 5 bases from V and 0 bases from J, with 11 bases in between. The CDR3 sequence is 14 residues long.

This clonotype was found many times. V is TRBV20-1 and J is TRBJ1-3, with a possible D match to TRBD1 (5 bases). The CDR3 has 13 residues. V gave up 6 bases and J gave up 3 bases, with 12 bases separating them. From germline, CDR1 is DFQATT and CDR2 SNEGSKA (reference sequence). CDR3 nucleotides: TGCAGTGCCCCGAGGGGTGGTGGAAACACCATATATTTT. Translating it yields CSAPRGGGNTIYF.

This clonotype was picked up many times. The J gene is TRBJ1-5, the V gene TRBV12-3 or TRBV12-4; no clear D gene. The CDR3 loop spans 15 amino acids. V lost 0 bases to trimming and J lost 13 bases, with 19 bases between them. CDR3 in amino acids: CASSLALTLTLGQHF. CDR3 sequence (DNA): TGTGCCAGCAGTTTAGCGCTTACCCTAACGCTCGGGCAGCATTTT.

This clonotype was picked up many times. The chain joins TRBV2 to TRBJ2-7, with D tentatively TRBD1 or TRBD2 (5 bases each). This CDR3 is 14 amino acids long. Germline CDR1 is SNHLY and CDR2 is FYNNEI. V lost 8 bases, J lost 2 bases, and 16 bases lay in between. For the CDR3, the DNA is TGTGCCAGCCCACTACGGCAGGGAGCCTACGAGCAGTACTTC. Protein sequence: CASPLRQGAYEQYF.

This clonotype occurred many times. This chain links TRBV20-1 with TRBJ2-3, with TRBD1 matching 8 bases. CDR1 and CDR2 from the germline V gene are DFQATT and SNEGSKA (reference sequence). V shed 1 base and J 3 bases; nucleotides not matched to a gene: 9. The CDR3 spans 16 residues. In nucleotides, the CDR3 is TGCAGTGCTAGAGCCGAGACAGGGGAGATGACAGATACGCAGTATTTT. This codes for CSARAETGEMTDTQYF.

This clonotype occurred many times. The chain recombines TRBV7-2 with TRBJ2-7; TRBD2 matches at 12 bases. The CDR3 covers 16 residues. In germline, CDR1 is SGHTA, CDR2 FQGNSA. The V and J ends lost 4 bases and 6 bases, in that order; junction bases with no gene match: 10. CDR3 residues: CASSSPRLAGDAEQYF. The CDR3 region has the DNA TGTGCCAGCAGCTCCCCGAGACTAGCGGGAGATGCCGAGCAGTACTTC. Full variable domain (outside the CDR3, taken from reference TRBV7-2 and TRBJ2-7): GAGVSQSPSNKVTEKGKDVELRCDPISGHTALYWYRQSLGQGLEFLIYFQGNSAPDKSGLPSDRFSAERTGGSVSTLTIQRTQQEDSAVYLCASSSPRLAGDAEQYFGPGTRLTVT.

This clonotype was counted ten times or more. The rearrangement uses TRBV4-1 and TRBJ2-7; tentatively, D is TRBD2 (6 bases). The CDR3 totals 15 residues. Germline loops: CDR1 MGHRA, CDR2 YSYEKL. V lost 4 bases and J lost 7, with 20 bases in between. The chain's CDR3 is CASSLPGTSWGEQYF. The CDR3 nucleotides are TGCGCCAGCAGCCTTCCCGGGACTTCGTGGGGAGAGCAGTACTTC.

This clonotype was detected many times. The chain links TRBV20-1 to TRBJ2-3, with TRBD2 matching 12 bases. Germline V CDR1 and CDR2: DFQATT, SNEGSKA (reference sequence). V was pared by 1 base and J by 6 bases, with 5 bases of the junction left unmatched. The CDR3 contains 15 residues. CDR3: CSARVTSGRSDTQYF. The CDR3, as DNA: TGCAGTGCTAGAGTTACTAGCGGGAGGTCTGATACGCAGTATTTT.

This clonotype was seen at least ten times. The chain recombines TRBV7-2 with TRBJ2-1, with D perhaps matching TRBD2 (6 bases). Trimming took 6 bases from V and 8 from J, leaving 11 bases between them. This CDR3 is built from 12 residues. Germline V CDR1 and CDR2: SGHTA, FQGNSA. The CDR3 sequence: CASRPAGYEQFF. CDR3 in DNA: TGTGCCAGCAGGCCCGCGGGGTATGAGCAGTTCTTC.

This clonotype was recorded at least ten times. The chain joins TRBV4-1 to TRBJ1-1; D is unresolved. V was pared by 0 bases and J by 0 bases, with 8 bases between. The V gene's germline CDR1 is MGHRA and CDR2 YSYEKL. The CDR3 extends over 15 amino acids. The CDR3 is CASSQEGFLNTEAFF. The DNA for the CDR3 is TGCGCCAGCAGCCAAGAGGGGTTTTTGAACACTGAAGCTTTCTTT.

This clonotype was seen many times. The chain combines TRBV27 with TRBJ1-1; D call uncertain. The germline gives CDR1 MNHEY, CDR2 SMNVEV (reference sequence). The V end lost 5 bases, the J end lost 3 bases, and 19 bases lay between the germline ends. This CDR3 contains 16 residues. The CDR3 here is CASSKGQLGGDTEAFF. CDR3 DNA sequence: TGTGCCAGCAGTAAGGGTCAACTAGGCGGGGACACTGAAGCTTTCTTT.

This clonotype was detected ten times or more. The chain combines TRBV20-1 with TRBJ2-5, with 11 bases that match TRBD2. The CDR3 contains 17 residues. Trimming at V came to 1 base and at J to 4 bases, leaving 11 bases not matched to a gene. From germline, CDR1 is DFQATT and CDR2 SNEGSKA (reference sequence). The CDR3 DNA follows: TGCAGTGCTAGAGTATCCCACTTTAGCGGGGGGGCAGAGACCCAGTACTTC. Protein: CSARVSHFSGGAETQYF.

In its sample, this clonotype was seen many times. The chain combines TRBV5-1 with TRBJ2-5, with D unresolved. Trimming removed 3 bases from V and 2 bases from J, with 11 bases in between. The CDR3 runs 14 residues. In germline, CDR1 is SGHRS, CDR2 YFSETQ. CDR3 residues: CASSYRVPQETQYF. The CDR3 nucleotides are TGCGCCAGCAGCTACCGGGTACCACAAGAGACCCAGTACTTC.